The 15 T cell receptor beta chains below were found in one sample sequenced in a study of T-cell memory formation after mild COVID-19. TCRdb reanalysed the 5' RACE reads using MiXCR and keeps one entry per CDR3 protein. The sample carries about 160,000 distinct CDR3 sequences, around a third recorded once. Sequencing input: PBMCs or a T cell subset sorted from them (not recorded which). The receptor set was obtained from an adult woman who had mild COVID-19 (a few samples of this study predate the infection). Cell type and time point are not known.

CDR3 amino acids: CASRGQGRGDTQYF. CDR3 nucleotides: TGTGCCAGCAGAGGACAGGGGAGGGGGGATACGCAGTATTTT. The V gene is TRBV7-8, the J gene TRBJ2-3; 9 bases are shared with TRBD1. CDR1 SGHVS and CDR2 FQNEAQ come from the germline V gene. The CDR3 is 14 residues long. The ends lost 6 bases at V and 6 bases at J; junction bases unmatched: 7.

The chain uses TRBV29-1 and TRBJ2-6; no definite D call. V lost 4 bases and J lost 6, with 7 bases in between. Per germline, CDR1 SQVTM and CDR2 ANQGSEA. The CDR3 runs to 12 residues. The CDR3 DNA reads TGCAGCGTTGTATTCCAGGCCAACGTCCTGACTTTC. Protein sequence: CSVVFQANVLTF.

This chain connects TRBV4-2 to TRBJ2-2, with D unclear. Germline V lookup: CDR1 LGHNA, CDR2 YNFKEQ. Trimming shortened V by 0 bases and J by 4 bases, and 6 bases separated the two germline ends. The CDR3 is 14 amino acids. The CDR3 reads CASSQEGVTGELFF. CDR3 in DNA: TGTGCCAGCAGCCAAGAGGGCGTCACCGGGGAGCTGTTTTTT.

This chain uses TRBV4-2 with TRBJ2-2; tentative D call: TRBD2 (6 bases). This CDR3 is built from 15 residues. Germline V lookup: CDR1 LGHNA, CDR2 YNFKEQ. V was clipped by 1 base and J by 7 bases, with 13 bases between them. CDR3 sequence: CASSQGTLGGGELFF. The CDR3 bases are TGTGCCAGCAGCCAAGGGACACTCGGGGGCGGGGAGCTGTTTTTT.

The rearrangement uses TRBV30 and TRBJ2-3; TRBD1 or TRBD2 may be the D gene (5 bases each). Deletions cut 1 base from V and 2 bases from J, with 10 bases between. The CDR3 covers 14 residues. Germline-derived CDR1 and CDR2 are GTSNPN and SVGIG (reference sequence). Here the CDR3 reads CAWSESGPTDTQYF. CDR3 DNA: TGTGCCTGGAGTGAATCGGGGCCCACAGATACGCAGTATTTT.

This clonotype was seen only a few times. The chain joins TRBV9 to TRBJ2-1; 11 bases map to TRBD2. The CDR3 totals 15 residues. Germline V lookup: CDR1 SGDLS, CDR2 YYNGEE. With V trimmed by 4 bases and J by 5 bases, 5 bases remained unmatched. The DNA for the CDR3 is TGTGCCAGCAGCTGGAAACTAGCGGGGGACAATGAGCAGTTCTTC. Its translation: CASSWKLAGDNEQFF.

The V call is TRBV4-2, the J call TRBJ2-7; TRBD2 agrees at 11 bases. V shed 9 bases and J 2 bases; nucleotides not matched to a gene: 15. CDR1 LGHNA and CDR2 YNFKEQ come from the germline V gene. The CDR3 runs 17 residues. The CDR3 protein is CASRSGGPSGRTYEQYF. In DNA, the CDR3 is TGTGCCAGTCGCTCGGGGGGTCCTAGCGGGAGGACCTACGAGCAGTACTTC.

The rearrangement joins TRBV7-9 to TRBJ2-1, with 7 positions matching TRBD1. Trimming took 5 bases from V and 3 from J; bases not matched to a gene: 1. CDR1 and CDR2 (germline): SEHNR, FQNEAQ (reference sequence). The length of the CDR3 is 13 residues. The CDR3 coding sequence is TGTGCCAGCAGCGGGACAGTCTACAATGAGCAGTTCTTC. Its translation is CASSGTVYNEQFF.

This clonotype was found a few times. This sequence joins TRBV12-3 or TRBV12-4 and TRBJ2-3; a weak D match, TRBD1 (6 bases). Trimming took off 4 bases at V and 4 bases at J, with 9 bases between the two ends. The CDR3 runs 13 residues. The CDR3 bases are TGTGCCAGCAGTTGGGGGCAGGCAGATACGCAGTATTTT. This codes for CASSWGQADTQYF.

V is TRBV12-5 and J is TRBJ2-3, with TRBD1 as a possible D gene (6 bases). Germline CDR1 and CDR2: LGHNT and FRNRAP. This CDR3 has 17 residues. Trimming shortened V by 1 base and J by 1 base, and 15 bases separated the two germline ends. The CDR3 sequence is CASGLGFRGRGTDTQYF. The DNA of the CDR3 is TGTGCTAGTGGTTTGGGATTCAGGGGAAGGGGCACAGATACGCAGTATTTT.

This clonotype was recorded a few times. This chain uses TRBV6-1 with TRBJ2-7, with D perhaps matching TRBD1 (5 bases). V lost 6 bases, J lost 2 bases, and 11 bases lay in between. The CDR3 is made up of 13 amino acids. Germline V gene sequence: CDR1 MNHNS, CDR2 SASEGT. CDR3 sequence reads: CASSAGIPYEQYF. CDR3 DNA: TGTGCCAGCAGCGCAGGGATTCCCTACGAGCAGTACTTC.

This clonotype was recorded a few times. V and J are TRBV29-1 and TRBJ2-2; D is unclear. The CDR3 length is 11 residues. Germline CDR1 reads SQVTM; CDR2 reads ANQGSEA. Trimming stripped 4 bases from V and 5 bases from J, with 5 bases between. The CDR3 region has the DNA TGCAGCGTTGGTGGGACCGGGGAGCTGTTTTTT. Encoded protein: CSVGGTGELFF.

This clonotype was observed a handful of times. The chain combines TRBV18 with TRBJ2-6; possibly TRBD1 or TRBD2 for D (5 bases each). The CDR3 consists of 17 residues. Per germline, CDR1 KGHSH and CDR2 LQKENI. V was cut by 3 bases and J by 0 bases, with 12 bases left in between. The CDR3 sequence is CASSPPGRLSGANVLTF. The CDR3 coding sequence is TGTGCCAGCTCACCCCCGGGACGCCTCTCTGGGGCCAACGTCCTGACTTTC.

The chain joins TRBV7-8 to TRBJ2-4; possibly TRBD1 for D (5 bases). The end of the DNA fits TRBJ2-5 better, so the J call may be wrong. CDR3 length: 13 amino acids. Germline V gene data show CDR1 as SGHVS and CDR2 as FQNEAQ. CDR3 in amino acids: CASSAQTAPTQYF. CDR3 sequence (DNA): TGTGCCAGCAGCGCCCAGACAGCCCCGACCCAGTACTTC.

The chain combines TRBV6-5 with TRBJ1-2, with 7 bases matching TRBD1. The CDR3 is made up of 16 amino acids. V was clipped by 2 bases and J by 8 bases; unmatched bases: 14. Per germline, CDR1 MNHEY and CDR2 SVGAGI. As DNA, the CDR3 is TGTGCCAGCAGTTACCTCCCCCCCCAGGGGGTTCGGGGCTACACCTTC. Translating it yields CASSYLPPQGVRGYTF.